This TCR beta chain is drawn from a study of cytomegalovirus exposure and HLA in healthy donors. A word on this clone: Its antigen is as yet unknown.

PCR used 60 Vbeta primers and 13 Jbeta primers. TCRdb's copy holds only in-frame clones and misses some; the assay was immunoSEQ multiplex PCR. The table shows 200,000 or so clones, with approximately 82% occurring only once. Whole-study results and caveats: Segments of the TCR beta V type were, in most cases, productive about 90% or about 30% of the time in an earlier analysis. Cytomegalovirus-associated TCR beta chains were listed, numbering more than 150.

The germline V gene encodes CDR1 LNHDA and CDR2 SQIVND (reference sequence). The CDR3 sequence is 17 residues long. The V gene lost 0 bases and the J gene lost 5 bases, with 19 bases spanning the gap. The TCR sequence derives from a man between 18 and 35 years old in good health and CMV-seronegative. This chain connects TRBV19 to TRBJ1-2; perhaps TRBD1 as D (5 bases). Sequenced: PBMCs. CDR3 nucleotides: TGTGCCAGTAGTATAGAAACAGGCAGTCGAAGTTGGTATGGCTACACCTTC. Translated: CASSIETGSRSWYGYTF. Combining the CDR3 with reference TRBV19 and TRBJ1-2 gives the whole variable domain DGGITQSPKYLFRKEGQNVTLSCEQNLNHDAMYWYRQDPGQGLRLIYYSQIVNDFQKGDIAEGYSVSREKKESFPLTVTSAQKNPTAFYLCASSIETGSRSWYGYTFGSGTRLTVV.